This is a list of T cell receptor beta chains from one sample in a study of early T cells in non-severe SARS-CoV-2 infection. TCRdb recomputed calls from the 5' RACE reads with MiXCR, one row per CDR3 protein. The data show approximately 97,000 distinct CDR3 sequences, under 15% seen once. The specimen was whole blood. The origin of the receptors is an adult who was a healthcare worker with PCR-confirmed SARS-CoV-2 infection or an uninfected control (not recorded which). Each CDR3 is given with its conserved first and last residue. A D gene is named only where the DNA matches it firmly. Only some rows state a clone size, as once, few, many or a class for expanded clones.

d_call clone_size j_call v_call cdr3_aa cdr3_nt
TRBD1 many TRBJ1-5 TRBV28 CASNRDRGVGNQPQHF TGTGCCAGCAACAGGGACAGGGGAGTGGGCAATCAGCCCCAGCATTTT
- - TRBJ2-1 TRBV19 CASSKTGAGRGNEQFF TGTGCCAGTAGTAAGACGGGAGCAGGTCGTGGCAATGAGCAGTTCTTC
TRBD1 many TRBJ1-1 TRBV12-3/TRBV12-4 CASSFRTGSTEAFF TGTGCCAGCAGTTTTAGGACAGGGAGCACTGAAGCTTTCTTT
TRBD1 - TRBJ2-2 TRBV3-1 CASSQHGQANTGELFF TGTGCCAGCAGCCAACATGGACAGGCGAACACCGGGGAGCTGTTTTTT
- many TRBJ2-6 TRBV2 CASRVGNSGANVLTF TGTGCCAGCAGGGTGGGGAACTCTGGGGCCAACGTCCTGACTTTC
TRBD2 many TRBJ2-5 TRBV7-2 CASSSETSGSETQYF TGTGCCAGCAGCTCCGAGACTAGCGGGAGTGAGACCCAGTACTTC
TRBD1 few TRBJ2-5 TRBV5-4 CASSGQGQETQYF TGTGCCAGCAGCGGACAGGGCCAAGAGACCCAGTACTTC
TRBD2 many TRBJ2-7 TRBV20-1 CSARDGLAGIYEQYF TGCAGTGCTAGAGATGGTCTAGCGGGTATCTACGAGCAGTACTTC
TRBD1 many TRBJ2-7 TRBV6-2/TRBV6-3 CASMLAGGPYEQYF TGTGCCAGTATGCTCGCAGGGGGACCCTACGAGCAGTACTTC
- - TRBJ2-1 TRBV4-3 CASSQETGTRQFF TGCGCCAGCAGCCAGGAAACCGGGACTCGACAGTTCTTC
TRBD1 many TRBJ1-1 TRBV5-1 CASSLYGTVNTEAFF TGCGCCAGCAGCTTGTATGGGACAGTGAACACTGAAGCTTTCTTT
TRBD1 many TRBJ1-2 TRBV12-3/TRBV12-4 CASSQFGDRSSDGYTF TGTGCCAGCAGTCAATTTGGGGACAGATCATCGGATGGCTACACCTTC
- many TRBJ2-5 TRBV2 CASSEGTIQETQYF TGTGCCAGCAGTGAAGGGACTATACAAGAGACCCAGTACTTC